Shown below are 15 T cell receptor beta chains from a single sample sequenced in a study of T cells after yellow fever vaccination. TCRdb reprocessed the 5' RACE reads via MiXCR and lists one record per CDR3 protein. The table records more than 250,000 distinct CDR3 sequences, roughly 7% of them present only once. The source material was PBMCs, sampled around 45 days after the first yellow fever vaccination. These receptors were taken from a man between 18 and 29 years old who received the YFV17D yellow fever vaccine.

CDR3 bases: TGCGCCAGCAGCCGTATTCTTTTGGGGACGGAATACTCTGGGGCCAACGTCCTGACTTTC. It yields the protein CASSRILLGTEYSGANVLTF. V gene TRBV5-1 combines with J gene TRBJ2-6, with D tentatively TRBD1 or TRBD2 (5 bases each). Trimming pared 4 bases from V and 0 bases from J, leaving 23 bases between. The germline V gene has CDR1 SGHRS and CDR2 YFSETQ. The CDR3 contains 20 residues.

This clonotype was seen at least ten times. The DNA for the CDR3 is TGTGCCAGCAGCTTAGAAAACAGGGAAGCTTTCTTT. Its protein is CASSLENREAFF. J is TRBJ1-1 and V is TRBV7-9, with D possibly matching TRBD1 (5 bases). The V and J ends lost 1 base and 8 bases respectively, with 8 bases between them. CDR3 length equals 12 residues. Germline V gene lookup returns CDR1 SEHNR and CDR2 FQNEAQ (reference sequence).

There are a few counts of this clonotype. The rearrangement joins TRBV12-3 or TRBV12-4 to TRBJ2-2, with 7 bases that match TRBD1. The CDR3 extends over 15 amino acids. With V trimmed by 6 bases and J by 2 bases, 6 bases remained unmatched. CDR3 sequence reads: CASSPTGANTGELFF. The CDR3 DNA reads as TGTGCCAGCAGCCCTACAGGGGCTAACACCGGGGAGCTGTTTTTT.

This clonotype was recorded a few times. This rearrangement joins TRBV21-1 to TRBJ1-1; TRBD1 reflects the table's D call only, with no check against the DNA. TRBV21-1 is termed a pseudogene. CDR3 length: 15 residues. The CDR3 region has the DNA TGTGCCAGCCCCCGAAGGGACAGGGGAACCGTACAAGCTTTCTTT. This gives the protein CASPRRDRGTVQAFF.

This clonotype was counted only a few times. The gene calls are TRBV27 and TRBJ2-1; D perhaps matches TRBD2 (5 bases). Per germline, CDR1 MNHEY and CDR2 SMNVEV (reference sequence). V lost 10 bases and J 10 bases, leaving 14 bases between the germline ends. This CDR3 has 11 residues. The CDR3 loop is CATNRGFEQFF. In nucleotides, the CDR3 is TGTGCCACCAACCGAGGGTTCGAGCAGTTCTTC.

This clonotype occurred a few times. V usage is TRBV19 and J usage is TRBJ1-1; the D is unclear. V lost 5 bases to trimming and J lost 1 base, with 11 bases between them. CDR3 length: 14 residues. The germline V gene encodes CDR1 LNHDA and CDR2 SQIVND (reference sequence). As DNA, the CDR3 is TGTGCCAGTAGTCCTGGCGAGTGGAACACTGAAGCTTTCTTT. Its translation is CASSPGEWNTEAFF.

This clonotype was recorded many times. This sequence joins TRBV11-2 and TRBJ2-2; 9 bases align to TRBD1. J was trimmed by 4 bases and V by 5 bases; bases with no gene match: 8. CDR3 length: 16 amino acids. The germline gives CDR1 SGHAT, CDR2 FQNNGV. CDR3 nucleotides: TGTGCCAGCAGCAAAACTGGACAGGGGAGCACCGGGGAGCTGTTTTTT. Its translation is CASSKTGQGSTGELFF. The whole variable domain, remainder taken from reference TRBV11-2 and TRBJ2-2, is EAGVAQSPRYKIIEKRQSVAFWCNPISGHATLYWYQQILGQGPKLLIQFQNNGVVDDSQLPKDRFSAERLKGVDSTLKIQPAKLEDSAVYLCASSKTGQGSTGELFFGEGSRLTVL.

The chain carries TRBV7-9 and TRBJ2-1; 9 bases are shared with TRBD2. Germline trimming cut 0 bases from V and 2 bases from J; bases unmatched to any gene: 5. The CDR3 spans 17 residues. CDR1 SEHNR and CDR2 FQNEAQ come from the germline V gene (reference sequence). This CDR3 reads CASSLALRGGPYNEQFF. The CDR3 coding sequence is TGTGCCAGCAGCTTAGCATTGCGGGGGGGACCCTACAATGAGCAGTTCTTC.

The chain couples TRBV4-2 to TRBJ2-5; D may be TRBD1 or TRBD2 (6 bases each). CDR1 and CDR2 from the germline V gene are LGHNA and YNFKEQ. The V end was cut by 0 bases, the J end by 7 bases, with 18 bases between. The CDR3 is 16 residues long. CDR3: CASSQDGTWGAGTQYF. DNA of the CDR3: TGTGCCAGCAGCCAAGATGGGACCTGGGGGGCGGGGACCCAGTACTTC.

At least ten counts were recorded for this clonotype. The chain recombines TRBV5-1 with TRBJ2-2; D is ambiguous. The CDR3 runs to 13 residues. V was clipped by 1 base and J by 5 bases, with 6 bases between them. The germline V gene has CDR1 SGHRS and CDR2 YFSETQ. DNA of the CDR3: TGCGCCAGCAGCTTGCGGTTTACCGGGGAGCTGTTTTTT. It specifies CASSLRFTGELFF.

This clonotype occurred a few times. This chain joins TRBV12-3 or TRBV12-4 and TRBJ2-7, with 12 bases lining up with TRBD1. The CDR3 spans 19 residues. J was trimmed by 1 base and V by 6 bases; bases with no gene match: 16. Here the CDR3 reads CASSKTRDRGLQESYEQYF. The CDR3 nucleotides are TGTGCCAGCAGCAAAACGCGGGACAGGGGGCTTCAGGAGTCCTACGAGCAGTACTTC.

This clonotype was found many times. The CDR3 bases are TGCGCCAGCAGCCAAGCGGGAGATACGCAGTATTTT. Amino acids: CASSQAGDTQYF. The V gene is TRBV4-1, the J gene TRBJ2-3; D call uncertain. Trimming stripped 1 base from V and 5 bases from J, with 4 bases between. CDR3 length equals 12 residues. In germline, CDR1 is MGHRA, CDR2 YSYEKL.

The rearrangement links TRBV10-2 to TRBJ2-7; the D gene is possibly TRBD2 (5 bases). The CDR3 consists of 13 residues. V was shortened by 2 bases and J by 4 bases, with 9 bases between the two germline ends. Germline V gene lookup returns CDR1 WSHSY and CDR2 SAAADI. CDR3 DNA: TGCGCCAGCAGTGAGAGGACTCCGTACGAGCAGTACGTC. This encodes CASSERTPYEQYV.

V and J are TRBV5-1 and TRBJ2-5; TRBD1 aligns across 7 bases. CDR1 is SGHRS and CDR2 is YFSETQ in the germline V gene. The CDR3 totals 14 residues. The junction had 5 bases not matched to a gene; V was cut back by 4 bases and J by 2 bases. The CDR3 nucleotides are TGCGCCAGCAGCGGACGGACAGGACAAGAGACCCAGTACTTC. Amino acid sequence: CASSGRTGQETQYF.

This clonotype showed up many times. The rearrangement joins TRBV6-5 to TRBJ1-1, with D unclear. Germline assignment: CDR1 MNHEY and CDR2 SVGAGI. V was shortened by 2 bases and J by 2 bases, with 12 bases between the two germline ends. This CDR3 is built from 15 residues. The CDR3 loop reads CASSYKKSDNTEAFF. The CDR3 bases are TGTGCCAGCAGTTACAAGAAATCTGATAACACTGAAGCTTTCTTT.